This T cell receptor (beta chain) is drawn from a study of CD8 T cells in ankylosing spondylitis. Notes on the study in general: The study identified a TCR beta motif of several highly homologous variants that appeared characteristic of ankylosing spondylitis blood.

It was by quantitative 5'-RACE with molecular barcodes that TCR beta libraries were made. Using its own MiXCR run on the 5' RACE reads, TCRdb lists one record per CDR3 protein. The table records some 250,000 distinct CDR3 sequences, under 30% of them present only once. This clonotype has a count of ten or more. Its antigen is unidentified. Trimming removed 5 bases at V and 5 bases at J, with 18 bases between. Per the germline V gene, CDR1 is MDHEN and CDR2 is SYDVKM. The CDR3 is made up of 15 amino acids. This sequence originates from a male donor with ankylosing spondylitis or in good health (not recorded which). V gene TRBV28 combines with J gene TRBJ1-2; D is unclear. Sequenced: blood, either unsorted or a sorted T cell fraction (not recorded which). The CDR3 region has the DNA TGTGCCAGCAGTCCCCCGGCCGGAGGACTGTATGGCTACACCTTC. It encodes CASSPPAGGLYGYTF.